This TCR beta chain was profiled in a study of shared clonotypes between healthy human individuals. The CDR3 length is 16 residues. Trimming shortened V by 4 bases and J by 3 bases, and 18 bases separated the two germline ends. The V gene's germline CDR1 is MNHNS and CDR2 SASEGT. The table came from immunoSEQ multiplex PCR; TCRdb's copy has only in-frame clones and leaves some out. Of a few million clones in the sample, approximately 94% are singletons; the top ten hold roughly 0.15%. Overall study results and limits: The rarefaction results pointed to incomplete sorted-subset sequencing despite large depth. Tissues were not sampled, only blood, and their repertoires likely differ.

The table lists this clone with a count of one. Its antigen is as yet unknown. A split of CD4+ cells into CD45RA+ naive and CD45RA-negative memory subsets was performed. The sequence was obtained from a young man in good health. The chain recombines TRBV6-1 with TRBJ1-2, with a weak D call TRBD1 (5 bases). The sample was naive CD4+ T cells sorted from blood. The subset: CD45RA+ positively selected. In nucleotides, the CDR3 is TGTGCCAGCAGTGGTGGGACCGCGGAGGGCTACTATGGCTACACCTTC. It codes for CASSGGTAEGYYGYTF.